This TCR beta chain is from a study of T cell repertoires in cytomegalovirus infection. Background on the study: Indicated by public TCR beta signatures were CMV infection and matching HLA type.

Study-wide results and caveats: The study found HLA-C-restricted CMV-specific TCR beta clonotypes dominating the ex vivo response.

Each CDR3 protein is one row after TCRdb ran MiXCR on the reads. The sample lists 450,000 to 600,000 distinct CDR3 sequences, around 30% occurring once. In its sample, this clonotype was seen many times. Its antigen is not known. Germline-derived CDR1 and CDR2 are SGHVS and FNYEAQ. This CDR3 contains 16 residues. Trimming left V 1 base short and J 1 base short, with 10 bases between. The clonotype was recovered from a human donor in good health (CMV status not recorded). Some clones in this sample may be carry-over from other donors' samples. J is TRBJ2-2 and V is TRBV7-6, with D unresolved. Source: cultured PBMCs, taken from culture after CMV antigen stimulation. The CDR3 DNA follows: TGTGCCAGCAGCTTAGTCCCCAGAGTGAACACCGGGGAGCTGTTTTTT. Translation: CASSLVPRVNTGELFF.